The text below deals with one T cell receptor (beta chain). What it binds is unknown. These data are taken from a study of cytomegalovirus exposure and HLA in healthy donors. Looking at the study overall: The Caucasian-associated ancestry cluster held roughly 84% of 398 genotyped donors. Study-level findings and limits: In an earlier analysis, in 587 donors, most V segments appeared productive either ~87% or ~30% of the time. TCR beta chain V- and J-gene trimming was linked, in a later analysis, to a missense variant in DCLRE1C. Later analysis suggested links between common viral pathogens and several top significant clusters.

Germline V CDR1 and CDR2: SGDLS, YYNGEE. The V end lost 5 bases, the J end lost 2 bases, and 9 bases lay between the germline ends. This CDR3 is built from 13 residues. 13 Jbeta primers and 60 Vbeta primers were used for the PCR. Generated by immunoSEQ multiplex PCR, the TCRdb table keeps only in-frame clones and is missing some. The sample lists 150,000 or so clones, over 70% seen once, with 6.5% to 8.5% in the top ten. The sequencing sample was made of PBMCs. The TCR sequence derives from a woman aged 35 to 49 in good health and CMV-seropositive. The J gene is TRBJ2-3, the V gene TRBV9; TRBD2 is a possible D gene (6 bases). The CDR3 bases are TGTGCCAGCAGGGACTACAACACAGATACGCAGTATTTT. It encodes CASRDYNTDTQYF.